This TCR beta chain came from a study of vaccination effects on CD4 cells after COVID-19. V dropped 5 bases and J dropped 3; count of bases not matched to a gene: 13. Germline-derived CDR1 and CDR2 are SNHLY and FYNNEI. The CDR3 has 18 residues. Here immunoSEQ multiplex PCR was the method, and the copy in TCRdb shows in-frame clones only, minus some. The top ten hold about 2.2% of the sample, which has tens of thousands of clones, just under 75% seen once. The authors isolated CD4+ T cells after less than eleven days of culture. Participants got two doses of BNT162b2 or mRNA-1273 vaccine. Only one count was recorded for this clone. Its antigen is undetermined.

The TCR was taken from a human donor who received a COVID-19 vaccine. This chain uses TRBV2 with TRBJ1-4; TRBD1 agrees at 9 bases. Sequenced here: CD4+ T cells from PBMCs cultured without peptide, sampled after COVID-19 vaccination. Here the CDR3 DNA reads TGTGCCAGCAGTCTCCGCCGGACAGGGGTAGTGGCTAATGAAAAACTGTTTTTT. Encoded protein: CASSLRRTGVVANEKLFF.